The present TCR beta chain was sequenced within a study of blood T cells in healthy people across ages. The V gene's germline CDR1 is MGHRA and CDR2 YSYEKL. The CDR3 length is 12 residues. Sample-barcoded 5' priming and a J-beta primer mix drove a second PCR of roughly 6 to 12 cycles. Template switching added a 12-random-nucleotide identifier to every cDNA molecule. Each sample provided no less than 2.5 million CDR3-containing paired-end reads. TCRdb called the 5' RACE reads again in MiXCR, with one record for every CDR3 protein. The repertoire includes about 1.6 million distinct CDR3 sequences, about 35% of them detected once, and approximately 10% sits in the top ten. A remark on this clonotype: Mismatch with germline at one junction end may stem from a read error.

The sequenced material came from blood. The chain couples TRBV4-1 to TRBJ1-4; the D is unclear. The sequence was obtained from a woman in her thirties in good health. The CDR3 protein is CASSQVSEKRFF. Here the CDR3 DNA reads TGCGCCAGCAGCCAAGTTAGTGAAAAACGGTTTTTT.